The 20 T cell receptor beta chains in this list originate from one sample, sequenced in a study of human T cells and chemical hapten exposure. The sample's time point: pre-sensitization, week 0. Treatment of the sample: therapeutic diphenylcyclopropenone sensitization with weekly scalp DPC. TCRdb passed the RACE reads through MiXCR, listing each CDR3 protein once. Of roughly 260,000 distinct CDR3 sequences listed, roughly 8.9% are singletons. This specimen was whole blood, taken in connection with sensitization to the hapten diphenylcyclopropenone (DPC). These receptor sequences come from a woman aged 40-49 years with alopecia areata. Some clones in this sample may be carry-over from other donors' samples.

This clonotype was detected a few times. The chain has TRBV7-9 and TRBJ1-1; D not resolved. The CDR3 spans 14 residues. The V gene's germline CDR1 is SEHNR and CDR2 FQNEAQ (reference sequence). Trimming took 3 bases from V and 4 from J, leaving 12 bases between them. The CDR3 nucleotides read TGTGCCAGCAGCTTTGATCACCGGGGCACTGAAGCTTTCTTT. It translates to CASSFDHRGTEAFF.

The rearrangement joins TRBV28 to TRBJ2-1; the match to TRBD2 covers 8 bases. The CDR3 covers 17 residues. J gave up 6 bases and V 2 bases, and 12 bases lay outside the gene matches. Germline V lookup: CDR1 MDHEN, CDR2 SYDVKM. CDR3 nucleotides: TGTGCCAGCAGTTTAAGTGGGGCGGGAGGCCCCCTCAATGAGCAGTTCTTC. Encoded protein: CASSLSGAGGPLNEQFF.

The chain couples TRBV27 to TRBJ2-1; D is undetermined. V was clipped by 6 bases and J by 2 bases, with 11 bases between them. The length of the CDR3 is 14 residues. Germline CDR1 and CDR2: MNHEY and SMNVEV (reference sequence). The CDR3 spells CASRAVQPYNEQFF. CDR3 sequence (DNA): TGTGCCAGCAGGGCCGTGCAGCCCTACAATGAGCAGTTCTTC.

There are a few counts of this clonotype. J is TRBJ2-5 and V is TRBV10-2; possibly TRBD2 for D (6 bases). CDR3 length: 14 residues. V lost 0 bases and J 4 bases, leaving 9 bases between the germline ends. Germline-derived CDR1 and CDR2 are WSHSY and SAAADI. The CDR3 DNA reads as TGCGCCAGCAGTGAGTCGAACGGGGGAGAGACCCAGTACTTC. Translation: CASSESNGGETQYF.

This clonotype was detected ten times or more. V is TRBV6-2 or TRBV6-3 and J is TRBJ2-7; D unclear. Germline-derived CDR1 and CDR2 are MNHEY and SVGEGT. CDR3 length: 13 residues. V lost 5 bases to trimming and J lost 6 bases, with 14 bases between them. The CDR3 reads CASSAKGLLEQYF. CDR3 nucleotide sequence: TGTGCCAGCAGTGCCAAGGGTCTCCTCGAGCAGTACTTC.

This clonotype was found a few times. As DNA, the CDR3 is TGTGCCAGCAGCGCGACTAACTACAATGAGCAGTTCTTC. It encodes CASSATNYNEQFF. The chain is built from TRBV9 and TRBJ2-1; D is possibly TRBD2 (5 bases). The germline gives CDR1 SGDLS, CDR2 YYNGEE. V was cut by 3 bases and J by 3 bases, with 7 bases left in between. The CDR3 contains 13 residues.

V gene TRBV3-1 combines with J gene TRBJ2-3; the match to TRBD2 covers 11 bases. V gave up 2 bases and J gave up 1 base; unmatched junction bases: 8. This CDR3 has 18 amino acids. Germline lookup yields CDR1 LGHDT and CDR2 YNNKEL (reference sequence). CDR3: CASSQTHLAGGGTDTQYF. The DNA of the CDR3 is TGTGCCAGCAGCCAAACGCACCTAGCGGGAGGCGGCACAGATACGCAGTATTTT.

This clonotype was detected a few times. This chain connects TRBV27 to TRBJ2-1, with D perhaps matching TRBD1 (6 bases). Germline V CDR1 and CDR2: MNHEY, SMNVEV (reference sequence). This CDR3 has 14 residues. Trimming took off 2 bases at V and 5 bases at J, with 10 bases between the two ends. Written as DNA, the CDR3 is TGTGCCAGCAGTTTAGAGGGACATAACAATGAGCAGTTCTTC. Its protein product is CASSLEGHNNEQFF.

This clonotype was picked up many times. This chain joins TRBV15 and TRBJ1-2; D remains unclear. This CDR3 contains 13 residues. Germline-derived CDR1 and CDR2 are LNHNV and YYDKDF (reference sequence). The V end lost 0 bases, the J end lost 6 bases, and 8 bases lay between the germline ends. CDR3 nucleotide sequence: TGTGCCACCAGCAGAGATTTGGAGGATGGCTACACCTTC. Protein product: CATSRDLEDGYTF. Full variable domain (outside the CDR3, taken from reference TRBV15 and TRBJ1-2): DAMVIQNPRYQVTQFGKPVTLSCSQTLNHNVMYWYQQKSSQAPKLLFHYYDKDFNNEADTPDNFQSRRPNTSFCFLDIRSPGLGDTAMYLCATSRDLEDGYTFGSGTRLTVV.

The CDR3 protein is CASSLLVGTGELFF. CDR3 nucleotide sequence: TGTGCCAGCAGTTTGCTAGTGGGCACCGGGGAGCTGTTTTTT. The chain uses TRBV12-3 or TRBV12-4 and TRBJ2-2; D ambiguous. Trimming took off 3 bases at V and 4 bases at J, with 9 bases between the two ends. The CDR3 is made up of 14 amino acids.

This chain links TRBV28 with TRBJ2-7; 7 bases line up with TRBD1. CDR3 length: 14 amino acids. With 5 bases clipped from V and 1 base from J, the junction kept 5 bases outside the gene matches. The germline gives CDR1 MDHEN, CDR2 SYDVKM. CDR3 in DNA: TGTGCCAGCAGTATACCGGGACAGTCCTACGAGCAGTACTTC. Protein: CASSIPGQSYEQYF.

In nucleotides, the CDR3 is TGTGCCAGCAGTGGTTTCGGAGATAATTCACCCCTCCACTTT. It is translated as CASSGFGDNSPLHF. The chain uses TRBV2 and TRBJ1-6; D is undetermined. Per germline, CDR1 SNHLY and CDR2 FYNNEI. The CDR3 totals 14 residues. Trimming removed 4 bases at V and 5 bases at J, with 9 bases between.

This sequence joins TRBV6-2 or TRBV6-3 and TRBJ2-7; D could derive from TRBD1 or TRBD2 (6 bases each). Per the germline V gene, CDR1 is MNHEY and CDR2 is SVGEGT. CDR3 size: 13 residues. V lost 5 bases, J lost 5 bases, and 13 bases lay in between. CDR3 sequence reads: CASSRHGGHEQYF. The CDR3 DNA reads as TGTGCCAGCAGTCGGCATGGGGGGCACGAGCAGTACTTC.

The chain couples TRBV27 to TRBJ2-1; D possibly corresponds to TRBD2 (6 bases). The CDR3 runs to 15 residues. Germline assignment: CDR1 MNHEY and CDR2 SMNVEV (reference sequence). The V gene lost 3 bases and the J gene lost 2 bases, with 11 bases spanning the gap. The DNA of the CDR3 is TGTGCCAGCAGTTTGCGGGACGGACCCTACAATGAGCAGTTCTTC. Protein product: CASSLRDGPYNEQFF.

This clonotype was picked up a small number of times. V gene TRBV5-1 combines with J gene TRBJ1-2; D remains unclear. The ends were cut back, 0 bases at V and 4 bases at J, with 10 bases in the middle. Germline lookup yields CDR1 SGHRS and CDR2 YFSETQ. This CDR3 spans 14 amino acids. CDR3 residues: CASSLGHYPYGYTF. CDR3 coding DNA: TGCGCCAGCAGCTTGGGACACTACCCCTATGGCTACACCTTC.

V gene TRBV5-1 combines with J gene TRBJ1-1; D remains unclear. The CDR3 totals 14 residues. CDR1 and CDR2 (germline): SGHRS, YFSETQ. Trimming left V 0 bases short and J 0 bases short, with 6 bases between. The CDR3, as DNA: TGCGCCAGCAGCTTGGCTCAGGTGAACACTGAAGCTTTCTTT. Its translation is CASSLAQVNTEAFF.

This clonotype was observed at least ten times. The chain employs TRBV28 and TRBJ1-5, with D possibly TRBD1 on 6 matching bases. The CDR3 length is 13 residues. Germline loops: CDR1 MDHEN, CDR2 SYDVKM. With 2 bases removed from V and 7 bases from J, the gap between germline ends came to 9 bases. The CDR3 sequence: CASSLVRGQPQHF. The CDR3 DNA sequence: TGTGCCAGCAGTTTAGTCAGGGGACAGCCCCAGCATTTT.

The rearrangement uses TRBV18 and TRBJ1-4; D is undetermined. V lost 8 bases and J 5 bases, leaving 6 bases between the germline ends. The CDR3 length is 11 residues. Germline-derived CDR1 and CDR2 are KGHSH and LQKENI. The CDR3: CASAENEKLFF. The CDR3, as DNA: TGTGCCAGCGCCGAAAATGAAAAACTGTTTTTT.

There are a few counts of this clonotype. V and J are TRBV6-2 or TRBV6-3 and TRBJ1-5; D gene ambiguous. The CDR3 covers 12 residues. The ends were cut back, 7 bases at V and 7 bases at J, with 11 bases in the middle. Looked up from germline, CDR1 is MNHEY and CDR2 is SVGEGT. CDR3: CASTIPGQPQHF. CDR3 nucleotides: TGTGCCAGCACTATCCCCGGGCAGCCCCAGCATTTT.

V is TRBV27 and J is TRBJ1-2, with D unresolved. Trimming removed 3 bases from V and 2 bases from J, with 10 bases in between. The CDR3 has 14 residues. Germline CDR1 is MNHEY and CDR2 is SMNVEV (reference sequence). In DNA form, the CDR3 reads TGTGCCAGCAGTTTTTCTAGGCTAAACTATGGCTACACCTTC. Translated: CASSFSRLNYGYTF.